This T cell receptor beta chain was sequenced in a study of blood T cells in healthy people across ages. Study results and caveats: Since the PBMCs were unsorted, naive and antigen-experienced cells could not be conclusively compared.

PCR was performed a second time for about 7 to 11 cycles using a sample-barcoded 5' primer and a J-beta primer mix. The authors tagged each cDNA molecule using a template-switch adaptor with 12 random nucleotides. Samples each returned at least 2.5 million CDR3-containing paired-end reads. Each CDR3 protein is one row after TCRdb ran MiXCR on the 5' RACE reads. The repertoire holds about 400,000 distinct CDR3 sequences, 50% to 60% seen once, with 50% to 65% in the top ten. Extracted total RNA amounted to at least 6 micrograms for each sample. To note about this clonotype: Its antigen is unidentified.

Germline V gene data show CDR1 as SGHTA and CDR2 as FQGTGA. Unmatched junction bases numbered 4, after V lost 1 base and J lost 3 bases. The CDR3 totals 17 residues. Source material: blood. The chain is built from TRBV7-3 and TRBJ2-6; 9 bases align to TRBD2. This receptor was identified in a man in his fifties or sixties in good health. CDR3 nucleotide sequence: TGTGCCAGCAGCTTAAGCGGGGGGGCGCATGGGGCCAACGTCCTGACTTTC. This codes for CASSLSGGAHGANVLTF.